The clone carrying this TCR beta chain occurred a few times. Its antigen is not known. The data derive from a study of T cells in tuberculosis. Study in general: T cells were selected with CD1B tetramers loaded with glucose monomycolate. Broader study findings: Active tuberculosis patients had shorter CDR3-alpha; the beta difference was nonsignificant. Using the GMM-specific repertoire gave under 90% accuracy versus roughly 74% with motifs.

Method: immunoSEQ multiplex PCR; TCRdb's copy keeps in-frame clones and lacks some. Of 35,000 to 45,000 clones in the sample, about 94% were seen once. This CDR3 has 15 residues. Per the germline V gene, CDR1 is SGHRS and CDR2 is YFSETQ. V was clipped by 4 bases and J by 1 base; unmatched bases: 7. The rearrangement uses TRBV5-1 and TRBJ2-5; 7 positions match TRBD1. This TCR came from a donor aged 10-29 years with latent tuberculosis or without tuberculosis infection. Some clones in this sample may be carry-over from other donors' samples. Sequenced input: PBMCs. CDR3 sequence reads: CASSLRDRPQETQYF. CDR3 DNA: TGCGCCAGCAGCCTTCGGGACAGACCCCAAGAGACCCAGTACTTC. Full variable domain (outside the CDR3, taken from reference TRBV5-1 and TRBJ2-5): KAGVTQTPRYLIKTRGQQVTLSCSPISGHRSVSWYQQTPGQGLQFLFEYFSETQRNKGNFPGRFSGRQFSNSRSEMNVSTLELGDSALYLCASSLRDRPQETQYFGPGTRLLVL.